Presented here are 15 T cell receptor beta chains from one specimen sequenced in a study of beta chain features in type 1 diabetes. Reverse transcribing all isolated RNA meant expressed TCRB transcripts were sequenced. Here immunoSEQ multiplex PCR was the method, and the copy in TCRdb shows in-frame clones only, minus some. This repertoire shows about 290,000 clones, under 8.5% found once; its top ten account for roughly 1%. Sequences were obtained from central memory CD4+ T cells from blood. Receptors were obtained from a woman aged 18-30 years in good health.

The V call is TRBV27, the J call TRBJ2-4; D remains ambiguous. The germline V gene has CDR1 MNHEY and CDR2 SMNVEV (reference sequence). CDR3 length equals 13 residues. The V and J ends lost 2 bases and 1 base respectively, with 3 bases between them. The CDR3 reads CASSLPAKNIQYF. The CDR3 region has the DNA TGTGCCAGCAGTTTACCCGCCAAAAACATTCAGTACTTC.

CDR3 DNA sequence: TGTGCCAGCAGCCAGTCATTTAGCACTGAAGCTTTCTTT. This codes for CASSQSFSTEAFF. The V call is TRBV16, the J call TRBJ1-1; D remains unclear. The CDR3 is 13 residues long. Germline V gene data show CDR1 as KGHSY and CDR2 as FQNENV. V shed 3 bases and J shed 4 bases, with 9 bases lying between them.

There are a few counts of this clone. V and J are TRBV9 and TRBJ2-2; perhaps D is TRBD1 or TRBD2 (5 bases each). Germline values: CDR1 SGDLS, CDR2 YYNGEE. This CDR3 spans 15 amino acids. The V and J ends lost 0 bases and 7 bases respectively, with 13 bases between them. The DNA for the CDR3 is TGTGCCAGCAGCGTAGTGGGGCTAGCTAACGGGGAGCTGTTTTTT. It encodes CASSVVGLANGELFF.

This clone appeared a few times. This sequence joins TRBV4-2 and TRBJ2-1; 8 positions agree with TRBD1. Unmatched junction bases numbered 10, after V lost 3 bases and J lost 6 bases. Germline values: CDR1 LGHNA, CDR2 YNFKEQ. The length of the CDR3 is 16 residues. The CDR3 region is CASSHFDRGSLNEQFF. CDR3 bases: TGTGCCAGCAGCCATTTCGACAGGGGAAGTCTCAATGAGCAGTTCTTC.

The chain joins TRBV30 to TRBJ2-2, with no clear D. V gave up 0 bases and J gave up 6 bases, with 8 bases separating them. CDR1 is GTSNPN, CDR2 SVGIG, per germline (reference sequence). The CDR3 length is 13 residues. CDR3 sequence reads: CAWSVKGSGELFF. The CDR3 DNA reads TGTGCCTGGAGTGTAAAAGGGTCCGGGGAGCTGTTTTTT.

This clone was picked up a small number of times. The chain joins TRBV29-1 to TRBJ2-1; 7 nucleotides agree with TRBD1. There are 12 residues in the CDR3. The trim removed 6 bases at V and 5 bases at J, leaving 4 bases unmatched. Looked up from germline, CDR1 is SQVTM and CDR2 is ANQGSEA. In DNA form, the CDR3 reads TGCAGCGTCTCGGGACAGCACAATGAGCAGTTCTTC. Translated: CSVSGQHNEQFF.

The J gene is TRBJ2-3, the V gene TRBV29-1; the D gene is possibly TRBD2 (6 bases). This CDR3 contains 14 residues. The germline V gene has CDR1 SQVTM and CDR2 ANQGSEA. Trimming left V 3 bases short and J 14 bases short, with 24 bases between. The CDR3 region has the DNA TGCAGCGTTGATTTGAACCCAGGACTACCGCCCCGGTATTTT. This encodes CSVDLNPGLPPRYF.

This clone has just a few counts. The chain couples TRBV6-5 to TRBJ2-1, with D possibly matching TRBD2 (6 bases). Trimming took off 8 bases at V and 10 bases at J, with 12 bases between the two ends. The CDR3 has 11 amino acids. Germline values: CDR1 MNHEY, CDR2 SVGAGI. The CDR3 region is CASGTSREQFF. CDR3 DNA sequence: TGTGCCAGCGGGACTTCAAGGGAGCAGTTCTTC.

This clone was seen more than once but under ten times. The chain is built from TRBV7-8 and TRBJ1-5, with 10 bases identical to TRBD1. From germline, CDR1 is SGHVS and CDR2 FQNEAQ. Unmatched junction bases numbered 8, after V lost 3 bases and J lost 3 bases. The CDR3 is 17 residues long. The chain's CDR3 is CASSFAGTGAFNQPQHF. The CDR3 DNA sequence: TGTGCCAGCAGCTTCGCCGGGACAGGGGCATTCAATCAGCCCCAGCATTTT.

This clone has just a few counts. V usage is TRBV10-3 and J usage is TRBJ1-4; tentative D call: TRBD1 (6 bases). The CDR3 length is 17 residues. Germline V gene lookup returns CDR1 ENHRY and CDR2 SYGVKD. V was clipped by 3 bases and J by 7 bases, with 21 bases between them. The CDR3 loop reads CAISDHRGTWGIEKLFF. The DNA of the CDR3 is TGTGCCATCAGTGACCACCGGGGGACATGGGGAATTGAAAAACTGTTTTTT.

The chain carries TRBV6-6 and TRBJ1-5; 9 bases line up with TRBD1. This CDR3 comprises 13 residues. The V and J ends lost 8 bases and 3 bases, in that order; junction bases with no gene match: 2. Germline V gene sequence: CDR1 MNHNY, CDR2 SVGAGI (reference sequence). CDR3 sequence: CASRDRDNQPQHF. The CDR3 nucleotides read TGTGCCAGCCGGGACAGGGACAATCAGCCCCAGCATTTT.

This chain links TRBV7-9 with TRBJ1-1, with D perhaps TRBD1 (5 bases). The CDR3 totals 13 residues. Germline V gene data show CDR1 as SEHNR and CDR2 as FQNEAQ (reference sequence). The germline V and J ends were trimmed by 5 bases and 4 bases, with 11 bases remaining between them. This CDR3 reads CASSRWGSTEAFF. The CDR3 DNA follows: TGTGCCAGCAGCCGGTGGGGCTCCACTGAAGCTTTCTTT. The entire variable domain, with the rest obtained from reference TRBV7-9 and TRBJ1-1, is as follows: DTGVSQNPRHKITKRGQNVTFRCDPISEHNRLYWYRQTLGQGPEFLTYFQNEAQLEKSRLLSDRFSAERPKGSFSTLEIQRTEQGDSAMYLCASSRWGSTEAFFGQGTRLTVV.

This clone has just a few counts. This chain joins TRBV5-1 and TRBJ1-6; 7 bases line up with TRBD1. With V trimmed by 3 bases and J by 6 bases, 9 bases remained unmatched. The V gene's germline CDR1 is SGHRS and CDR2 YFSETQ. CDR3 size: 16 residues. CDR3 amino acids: CASSSGPGQINSPLHF. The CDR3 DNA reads TGCGCCAGCAGCTCGGGACCGGGACAGATTAATTCACCCCTCCACTTT.

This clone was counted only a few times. The CDR3 here is CASSLEGFQETQYF. CDR3 DNA: TGTGCCAGCAGCTTAGAGGGTTTCCAAGAGACCCAGTACTTC. The V gene is TRBV11-2, the J gene TRBJ2-5, with unresolved D. V lost 0 bases to trimming and J lost 1 base, with 6 bases between them. Looked up from germline, CDR1 is SGHAT and CDR2 is FQNNGV. This CDR3 contains 14 residues.

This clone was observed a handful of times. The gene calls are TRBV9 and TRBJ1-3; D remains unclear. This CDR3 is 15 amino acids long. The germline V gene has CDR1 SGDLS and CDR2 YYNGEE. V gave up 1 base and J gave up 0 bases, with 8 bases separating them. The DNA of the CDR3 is TGTGCCAGCAGCGTAACGGGTAGCTCTGGAAACACCATATATTTT. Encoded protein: CASSVTGSSGNTIYF.